A selection of T cell receptor beta chains follows, all from one sample in a study of blood T cell repertoires in COVID-19. Sequencing was performed with immunoSEQ multiplex PCR; in TCRdb, only in-frame clones are kept and a portion is missing. Among roughly 380,000 clones listed, around 91% were seen once. The specimen sequenced was peripheral blood. The receptor set was obtained from a woman aged 40 to 50 with COVID-19, enrolled during active disease. CDR3s include the opening cysteine and the closing phenylalanine or tryptophan. The D gene is left open where the match is weak. The size field is filled for only some rows; it gives once, few, many or a size class.

v_gene,abundance,j_gene,d_gene,CDR3nt,CDR3aa
TRBV6-5,NA,TRBJ1-3,NA,TGTGCCAGCAGTCTACAGGGCCTCTCTGGAAACACCATATATTTT,CASSLQGLSGNTIYF
TRBV7-2,NA,TRBJ1-2,NA,TGTGCCAGCAGCCCCACTATGGGGGCGGGCTACACCTTC,CASSPTMGAGYTF
TRBV18,NA,TRBJ2-1,TRBD1,TGTGCCAGCTCGCCCTACAAGGGGGCTGAGCTCGATGAGCAGTTCTTC,CASSPYKGAELDEQFF
TRBV28,NA,TRBJ2-3,TRBD1,TGTGCCAGCAGTCCTCTGACAGGGGGGCTCACAGATACGCAGTATTTT,CASSPLTGGLTDTQYF
TRBV7-2,NA,TRBJ1-4,NA,TGTGCCAGCAGCTTTCTGACGCGGGAAAAACTGTTTTTT,CASSFLTREKLFF
TRBV18,NA,TRBJ2-7,TRBD1,TGTGCCAGCTCACCATATACAGGGGCTTTTTCCTACGAGCAGTACTTC,CASSPYTGAFSYEQYF
TRBV20-1,NA,TRBJ2-3,TRBD2,TGCAGTGCTAGTGCGGGGGTGGTCACAGATACGCAGTATTTT,CSASAGVVTDTQYF
TRBV15,NA,TRBJ1-1,NA,TGTGCCACCAGCAGAGACCGCGGGAACACTGAAGCTTTCTTT,CATSRDRGNTEAFF
TRBV6-2/TRBV6-3,NA,TRBJ2-2,NA,TGTGCCAGCAGTTACGGGACAATCCCCGGGGAGCTGTTTTTT,CASSYGTIPGELFF
TRBV27,NA,TRBJ1-1,NA,TGTGCCAGCGGAACAGTCGGGATGGCTTTCTTT,CASGTVGMAFF
TRBV11-2,once,TRBJ1-5,NA,TGTGCCAGCAGCCGCTGGGCCGGCAGGTACAATCAGCCCCAGCATTTT,CASSRWAGRYNQPQHF
TRBV7-9,NA,TRBJ1-4,NA,TGTGCCGGTCAGCCAGCGGGGGCTGAAAAACTGTTTTTT,CAGQPAGAEKLFF
TRBV6-1,NA,TRBJ2-3,NA,TGTGCCAGCAGTGAAACAGATAGCACAGATACGCAGTATTTT,CASSETDSTDTQYF
TRBV10-3,NA,TRBJ1-3,NA,TGTGCCATCAGTGGTTCCGGGGTAAACTCTGGAAACACCATATATTTT,CAISGSGVNSGNTIYF
TRBV7-9,once,TRBJ2-7,NA,TGTGCCAGCAGAACTACAGGGTCCTACGAGCAGTACTTC,CASRTTGSYEQYF
TRBV19,NA,TRBJ2-3,TRBD2,TGTGCCACGGGAGCGGGAGGCACAGATACGCAGTATTTT,CATGAGGTDTQYF
TRBV7-2,NA,TRBJ2-3,NA,TGTGCCAGCAGCTTCCCTCGGGGGGCGGGAGATACGCAGTATTTT,CASSFPRGAGDTQYF
TRBV3-1/TRBV3-2,NA,TRBJ1-1,NA,TGTGCCAGCAGGTTCGGGGATGAAGGGAAGACTGAAGCTTTCTTT,CASRFGDEGKTEAFF
TRBV11-2,NA,TRBJ1-4,NA,TGTGCCAGCAGCTCCGCGGGACCTTTAAATGAAAAACTGTTTTTT,CASSSAGPLNEKLFF
TRBV6-5,NA,TRBJ1-6,TRBD1,TGTGCCAGCAGTTACACTGACAGGGGGGGGAATTCACCCCTCCACTTT,CASSYTDRGGNSPLHF
TRBV7-2,NA,TRBJ1-2,NA,TGTGCCAGCAGCGTCACTGGGGACTTTCTTAACTATGGCTACACCTTC,CASSVTGDFLNYGYTF
TRBV28,once,TRBJ2-1,TRBD2,TGTGCCAGCCGTGCGACTAGCGGGAGCTACAATGAGCAGTTCTTC,CASRATSGSYNEQFF
TRBV19,NA,TRBJ2-7,NA,TGTGCCAGTAGTACTAGCACAAGGGCCGACGAGCAGTACTTC,CASSTSTRADEQYF
TRBV7-2,NA,TRBJ2-1,TRBD2,TGTGCCAGCAGCTTAGAGCCGCTCCAACTAGCGGAGCAGTTCTTC,CASSLEPLQLAEQFF
TRBV5-1,NA,TRBJ1-3,TRBD1,TGCGCCAGCAGCTTCGGGACAGGGGGAAACACCATATATTTT,CASSFGTGGNTIYF
TRBV28,NA,TRBJ1-1,TRBD1,TGTGCCAGCACCTCAGGACAGGCATACACTGAAGCTTTCTTT,CASTSGQAYTEAFF
TRBV6-1,NA,TRBJ1-6,NA,TGTGCCAGCACCCTCCTAAATAATTCACCCCTCCACTTT,CASTLLNNSPLHF
TRBV6-1,NA,TRBJ2-6,TRBD1,TGTGCCAGCAGTGACGGGGCCCGGGACAGATATAGCTCTGGGGCCAACGTCCTGACTTTC,CASSDGARDRYSSGANVLTF
TRBV6-2/TRBV6-3,NA,TRBJ2-7,TRBD2,TGTGCCAGCAGTACCTCAGGACTAGCGGGGGGACAACCCTACGAGCAGTACTTC,CASSTSGLAGGQPYEQYF
TRBV5-5,NA,TRBJ1-1,NA,TGTGCCAGCAGCTATTCCCAGGGCGAGACTGAAGCTTTCTTT,CASSYSQGETEAFF
TRBV3-1/TRBV3-2,NA,TRBJ1-6,NA,TGTGCCAGCAGCCAAGGTAGCGACTTGCCCCTCCACTTT,CASSQGSDLPLHF
TRBV27,NA,TRBJ1-3,TRBD1,TGTGCCAGCAGGCCGACAGGGGTAGGCGGAAACACCATATATTTT,CASRPTGVGGNTIYF
TRBV4-1,once,TRBJ2-2,TRBD1,TGCGCCAGCAGCCTCCTCCGGGGACAGGGGGATACCGGGGAGCTGTTTTTT,CASSLLRGQGDTGELFF
TRBV6-5,NA,TRBJ1-1,TRBD1,TGTGCCAGCAGCCCCCAGGGACAGGGCAACACTGAAGCTTTCTTT,CASSPQGQGNTEAFF
TRBV27,NA,TRBJ1-2,NA,TGTGCCAGCAGCCTAAGGGAGGGGGATGGCTACACCTTC,CASSLREGDGYTF
TRBV29-1,NA,TRBJ1-2,NA,TGCAGCGTTGGTGAGGGACTAAACTATGGCTACACCTTC,CSVGEGLNYGYTF
TRBV2,once,TRBJ2-6,NA,TGTGCCAGCAGTGAGTGGGAGGCTGGGGCCAACGTCCTGACTTTC,CASSEWEAGANVLTF
TRBV4-1,NA,TRBJ2-3,NA,TGCGCCAGCAGCCTTCGAGACAGCCGCACAGATACGCAGTATTTT,CASSLRDSRTDTQYF
TRBV4-1,NA,TRBJ1-1,NA,TGCGCCAGCAGCCAAGCGCACGGGGGCACTGAAGCTTTCTTT,CASSQAHGGTEAFF
TRBV6-5,NA,TRBJ1-1,TRBD1,TGTGCCAGCAGTAAGGGACAGTTGAACACTGAAGCTTTCTTT,CASSKGQLNTEAFF
TRBV18,NA,TRBJ2-7,NA,TGTGCCAGCTCACCCGCGGAAGAGCAGTACTTC,CASSPAEEQYF
TRBV12-3/TRBV12-4,NA,TRBJ2-7,NA,TGTGCCAGCACCAGGATCGGGACCTACGAGCAGTACTTC,CASTRIGTYEQYF
TRBV7-2,NA,TRBJ2-3,NA,TGTGCCAGCAGCTTAGAGGGACTCCCCCTTACGCAGTATTTT,CASSLEGLPLTQYF